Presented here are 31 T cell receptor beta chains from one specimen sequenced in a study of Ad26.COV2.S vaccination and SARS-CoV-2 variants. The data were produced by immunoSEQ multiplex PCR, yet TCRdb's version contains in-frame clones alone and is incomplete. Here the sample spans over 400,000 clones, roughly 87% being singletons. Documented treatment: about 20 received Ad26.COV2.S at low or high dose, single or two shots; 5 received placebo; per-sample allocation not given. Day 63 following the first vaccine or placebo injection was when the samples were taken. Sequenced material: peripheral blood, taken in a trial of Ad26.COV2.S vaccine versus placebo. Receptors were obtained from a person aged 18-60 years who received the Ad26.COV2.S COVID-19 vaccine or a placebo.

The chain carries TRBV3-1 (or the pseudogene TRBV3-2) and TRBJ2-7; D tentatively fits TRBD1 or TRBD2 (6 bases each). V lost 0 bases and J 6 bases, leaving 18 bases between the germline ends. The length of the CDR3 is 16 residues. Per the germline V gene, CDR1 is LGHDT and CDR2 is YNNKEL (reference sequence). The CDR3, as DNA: TGTGCCAGCAGCCAAGATGTTATCCGGGGGCGAGGCGAGCAGTACTTC. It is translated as CASSQDVIRGRGEQYF.

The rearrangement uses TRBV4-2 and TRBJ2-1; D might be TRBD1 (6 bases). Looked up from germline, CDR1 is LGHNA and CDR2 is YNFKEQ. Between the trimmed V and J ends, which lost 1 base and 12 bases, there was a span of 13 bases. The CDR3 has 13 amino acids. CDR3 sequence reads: CASSQVKGEWQFF. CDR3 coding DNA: TGTGCCAGCAGCCAAGTCAAGGGGGAATGGCAGTTCTTC.

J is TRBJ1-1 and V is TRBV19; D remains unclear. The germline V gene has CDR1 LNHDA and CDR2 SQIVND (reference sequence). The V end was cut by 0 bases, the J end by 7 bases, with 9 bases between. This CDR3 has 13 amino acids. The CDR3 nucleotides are TGTGCCAGTAGTATAGATGGGCATTTTGAAGCTTTCTTT. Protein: CASSIDGHFEAFF. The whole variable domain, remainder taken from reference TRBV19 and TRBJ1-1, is DGGITQSPKYLFRKEGQNVTLSCEQNLNHDAMYWYRQDPGQGLRLIYYSQIVNDFQKGDIAEGYSVSREKKESFPLTVTSAQKNPTAFYLCASSIDGHFEAFFGQGTRLTVV.

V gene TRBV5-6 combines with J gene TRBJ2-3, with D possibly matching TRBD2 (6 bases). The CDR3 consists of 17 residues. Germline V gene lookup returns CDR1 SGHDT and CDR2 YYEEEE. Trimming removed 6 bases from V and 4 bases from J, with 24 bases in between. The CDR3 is CASTWRAAFSHADTQYF. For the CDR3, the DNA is TGTGCCAGCACCTGGAGGGCCGCTTTTTCTCACGCAGATACGCAGTATTTT.

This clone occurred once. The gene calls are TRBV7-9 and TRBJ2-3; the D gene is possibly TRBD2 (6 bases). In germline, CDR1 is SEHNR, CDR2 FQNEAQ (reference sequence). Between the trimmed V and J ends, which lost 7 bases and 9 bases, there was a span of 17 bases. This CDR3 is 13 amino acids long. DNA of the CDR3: TGTGCCAGCACCACCCTAGCGAGTGAAACGCAGTATTTT. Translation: CASTTLASETQYF.

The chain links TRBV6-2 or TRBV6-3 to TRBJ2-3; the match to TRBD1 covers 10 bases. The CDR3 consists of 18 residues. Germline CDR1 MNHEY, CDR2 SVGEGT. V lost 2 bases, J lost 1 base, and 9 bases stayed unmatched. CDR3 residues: CASSYPLGQGTGTDTQYF. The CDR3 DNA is TGTGCCAGCAGTTACCCCCTGGGACAGGGGACCGGCACAGATACGCAGTATTTT.

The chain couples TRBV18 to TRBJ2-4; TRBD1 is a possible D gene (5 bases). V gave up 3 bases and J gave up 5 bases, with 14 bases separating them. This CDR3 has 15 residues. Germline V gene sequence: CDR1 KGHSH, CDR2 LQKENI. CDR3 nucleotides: TGTGCCAGCTCACCCTGGGTTCTCAGGGAAAACATTCAGTACTTC. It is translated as CASSPWVLRENIQYF.

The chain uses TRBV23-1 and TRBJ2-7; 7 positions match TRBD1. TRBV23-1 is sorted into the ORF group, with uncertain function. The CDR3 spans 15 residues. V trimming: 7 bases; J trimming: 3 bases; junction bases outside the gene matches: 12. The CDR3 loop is CASTPLTGSDYEQYF. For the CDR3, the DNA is TGCGCCAGCACCCCATTGACAGGGTCTGACTACGAGCAGTACTTC.

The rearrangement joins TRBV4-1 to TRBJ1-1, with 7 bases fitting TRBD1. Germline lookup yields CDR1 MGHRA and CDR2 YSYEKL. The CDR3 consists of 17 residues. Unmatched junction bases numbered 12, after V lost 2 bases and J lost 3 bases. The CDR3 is CASSQLGQVLSHTEAFF. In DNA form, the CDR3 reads TGCGCCAGCAGCCAATTAGGACAGGTTTTGTCCCACACTGAAGCTTTCTTT.

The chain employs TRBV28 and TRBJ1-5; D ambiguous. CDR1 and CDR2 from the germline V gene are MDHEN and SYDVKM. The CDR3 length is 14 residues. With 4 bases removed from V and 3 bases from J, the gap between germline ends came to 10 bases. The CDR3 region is CASSYMSFNQPQHF. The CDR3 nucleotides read TGTGCCAGCAGTTATATGTCCTTCAATCAGCCCCAGCATTTT.

The CDR3 sequence: CASGPLAGTDTQYF. The DNA for the CDR3 is TGTGCCAGCGGACCCCTAGCGGGGACAGATACGCAGTATTTT. The V and J genes are TRBV7-9 and TRBJ2-3; 9 nucleotides line up with TRBD2. The CDR3 length is 14 residues. J was trimmed by 3 bases and V by 8 bases; bases with no gene match: 6. The germline V gene has CDR1 SEHNR and CDR2 FQNEAQ (reference sequence). The variable domain in full, with the rest retrieved from reference TRBV7-9 and TRBJ2-3, is DTGVSQNPRHKITKRGQNVTFRCDPISEHNRLYWYRQTLGQGPEFLTYFQNEAQLEKSRLLSDRFSAERPKGSFSTLEIQRTEQGDSAMYLCASGPLAGTDTQYFGPGTRLTVL.

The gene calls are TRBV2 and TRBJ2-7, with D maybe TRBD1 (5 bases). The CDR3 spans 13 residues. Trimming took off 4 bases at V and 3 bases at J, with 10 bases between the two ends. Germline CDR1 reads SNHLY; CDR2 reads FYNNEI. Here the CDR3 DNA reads TGTGCCAGCAGTGTCTTGCAGGGCTACGAGCAGTACTTC. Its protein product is CASSVLQGYEQYF.

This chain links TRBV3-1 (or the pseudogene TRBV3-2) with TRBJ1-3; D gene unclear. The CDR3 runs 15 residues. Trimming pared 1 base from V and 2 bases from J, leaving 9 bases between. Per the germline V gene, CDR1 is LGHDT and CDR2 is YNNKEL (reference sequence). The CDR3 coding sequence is TGTGCCAGCAGCCAAGGTTCCAGGCCTGGAAACACCATATATTTT. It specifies CASSQGSRPGNTIYF.

The CDR3 loop is CASSQRPGRMGSNQPQHF. The CDR3, as DNA: TGCGCCAGCAGCCAGAGGCCCGGACGAATGGGGAGCAATCAGCCCCAGCATTTT. V usage is TRBV4-1 and J usage is TRBJ1-5, with D unclear. CDR1 is MGHRA and CDR2 is YSYEKL in the germline V gene. The CDR3 has 18 residues. Trimming pared 3 bases from V and 1 base from J, leaving 19 bases between.

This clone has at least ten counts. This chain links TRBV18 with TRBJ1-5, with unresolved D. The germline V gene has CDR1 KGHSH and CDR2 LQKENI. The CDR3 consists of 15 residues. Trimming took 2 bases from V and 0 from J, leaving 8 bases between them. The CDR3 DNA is TGTGCCAGCTCACCAAACGTGAATAGCAATCAGCCCCAGCATTTT. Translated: CASSPNVNSNQPQHF.

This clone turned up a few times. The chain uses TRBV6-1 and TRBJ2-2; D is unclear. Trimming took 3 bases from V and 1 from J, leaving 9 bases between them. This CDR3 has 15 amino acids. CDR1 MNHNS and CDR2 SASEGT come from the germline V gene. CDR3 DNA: TGTGCCAGCAGTGAGCAGGACGGGAACACCGGGGAGCTGTTTTTT. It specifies CASSEQDGNTGELFF.

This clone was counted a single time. The CDR3 bases are TGTGCCAGCAGTTACTCGCGCAGGGTTTCGAATGGCTACACCTTC. Translating gives CASSYSRRVSNGYTF. The chain carries TRBV6-2 or TRBV6-3 and TRBJ1-2; D may be TRBD1 (5 bases). V was cut by 0 bases and J by 6 bases, with 14 bases left in between. Germline assignment: CDR1 MNHEY and CDR2 SVGEGT. There are 15 residues in the CDR3.

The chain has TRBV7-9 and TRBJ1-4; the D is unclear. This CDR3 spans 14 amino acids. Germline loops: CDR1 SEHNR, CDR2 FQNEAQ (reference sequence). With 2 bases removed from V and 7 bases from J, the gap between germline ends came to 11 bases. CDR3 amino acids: CASSLQELSEKLFF. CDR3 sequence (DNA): TGTGCCAGCAGCTTACAGGAATTGAGTGAAAAACTGTTTTTT.

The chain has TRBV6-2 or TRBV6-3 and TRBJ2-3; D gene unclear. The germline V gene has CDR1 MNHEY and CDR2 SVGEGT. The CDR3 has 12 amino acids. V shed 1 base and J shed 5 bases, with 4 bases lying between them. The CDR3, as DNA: TGTGCCAGCAGTTACTGGATAGATACGCAGTATTTT. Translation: CASSYWIDTQYF.

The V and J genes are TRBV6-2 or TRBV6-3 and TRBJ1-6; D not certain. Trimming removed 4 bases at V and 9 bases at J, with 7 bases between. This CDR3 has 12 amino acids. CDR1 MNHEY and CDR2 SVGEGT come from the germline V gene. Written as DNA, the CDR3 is TGTGCCAGCAGTTCCCGGGGTTCACCCCTCCACTTT. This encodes CASSSRGSPLHF.

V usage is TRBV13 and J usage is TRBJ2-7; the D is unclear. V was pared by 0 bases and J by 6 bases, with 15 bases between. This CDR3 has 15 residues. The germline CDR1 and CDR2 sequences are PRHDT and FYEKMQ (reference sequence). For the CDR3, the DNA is TGTGCCAGCAGCTTAGGGGGATATTGGAGCGCCGAGCAGTACGTC. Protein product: CASSLGGYWSAEQYV.

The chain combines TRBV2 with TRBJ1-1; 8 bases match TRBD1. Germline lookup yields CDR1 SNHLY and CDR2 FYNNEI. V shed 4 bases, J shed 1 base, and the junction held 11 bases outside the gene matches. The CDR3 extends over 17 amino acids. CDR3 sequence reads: CASSVNPQGASNTEAFF. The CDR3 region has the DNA TGTGCCAGCAGTGTTAACCCCCAGGGGGCTTCGAACACTGAAGCTTTCTTT.

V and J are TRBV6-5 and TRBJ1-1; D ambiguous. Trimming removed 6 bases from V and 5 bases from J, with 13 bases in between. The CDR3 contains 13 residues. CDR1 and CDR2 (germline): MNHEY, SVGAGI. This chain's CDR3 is CASRSTLGTEAFF. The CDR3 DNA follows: TGTGCCAGCAGGTCGACGCTCGGTACTGAAGCTTTCTTT.

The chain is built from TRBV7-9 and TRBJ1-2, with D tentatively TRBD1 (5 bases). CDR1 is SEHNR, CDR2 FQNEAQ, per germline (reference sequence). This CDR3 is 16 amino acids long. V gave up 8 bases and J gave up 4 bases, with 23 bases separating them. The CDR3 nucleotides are TGTGCCAGCGAGGGAGGTCCGACCCAGGGCGGCTATGGCTACACCTTC. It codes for CASEGGPTQGGYGYTF.

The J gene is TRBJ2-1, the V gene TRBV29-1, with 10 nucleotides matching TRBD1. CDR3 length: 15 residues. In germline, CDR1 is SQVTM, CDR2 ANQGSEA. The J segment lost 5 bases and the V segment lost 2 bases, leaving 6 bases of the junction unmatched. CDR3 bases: TGCAGCGTTGAATTTAGGGGGACAGGGGACAATGAGCAGTTCTTC. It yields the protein CSVEFRGTGDNEQFF.

As DNA, the CDR3 is TGCGCCAGCAGCCAAGTTAGTGTGTTATCACCCGGACCCTACAATGAGCAGTTCTTC. Protein product: CASSQVSVLSPGPYNEQFF. This chain uses TRBV4-1 with TRBJ2-1; unclear D gene. This CDR3 is built from 19 residues. Germline V gives CDR1 MGHRA, CDR2 YSYEKL. V was shortened by 1 base and J by 2 bases, with 21 bases between the two germline ends.

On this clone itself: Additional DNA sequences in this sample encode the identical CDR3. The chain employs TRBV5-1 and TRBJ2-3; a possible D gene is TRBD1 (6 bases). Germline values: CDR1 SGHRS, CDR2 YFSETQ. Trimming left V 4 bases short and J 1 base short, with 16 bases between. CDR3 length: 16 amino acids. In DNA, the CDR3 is TGCGCCAGCAGCCTAAGAGGACAGCGAGGCACAGATACGCAGTATTTT. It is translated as CASSLRGQRGTDTQYF.

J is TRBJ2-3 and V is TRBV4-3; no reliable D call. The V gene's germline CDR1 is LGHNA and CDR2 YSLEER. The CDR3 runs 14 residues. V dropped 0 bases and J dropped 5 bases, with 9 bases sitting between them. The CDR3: CASSQDIGQDTQYF. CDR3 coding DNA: TGCGCCAGCAGCCAAGATATAGGGCAAGATACGCAGTATTTT.

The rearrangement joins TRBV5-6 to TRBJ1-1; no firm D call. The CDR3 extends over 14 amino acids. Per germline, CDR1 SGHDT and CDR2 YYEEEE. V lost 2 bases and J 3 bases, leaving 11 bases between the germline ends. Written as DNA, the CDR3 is TGTGCCAGCAGCTTTAATCCACGGTACACTGAAGCTTTCTTT. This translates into CASSFNPRYTEAFF. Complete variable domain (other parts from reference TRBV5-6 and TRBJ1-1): DAGVTQSPTHLIKTRGQQVTLRCSPKSGHDTVSWYQQALGQGPQFIFQYYEEEERQRGNFPDRFSGHQFPNYSSELNVNALLLGDSALYLCASSFNPRYTEAFFGQGTRLTVV.

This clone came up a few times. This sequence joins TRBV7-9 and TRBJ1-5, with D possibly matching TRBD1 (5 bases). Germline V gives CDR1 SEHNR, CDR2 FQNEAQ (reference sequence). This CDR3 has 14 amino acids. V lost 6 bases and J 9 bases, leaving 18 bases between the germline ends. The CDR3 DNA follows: TGTGCCAGCAGTTCCGGACACCTCGAGGGGCCCCAGCATTTT. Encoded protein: CASSSGHLEGPQHF.

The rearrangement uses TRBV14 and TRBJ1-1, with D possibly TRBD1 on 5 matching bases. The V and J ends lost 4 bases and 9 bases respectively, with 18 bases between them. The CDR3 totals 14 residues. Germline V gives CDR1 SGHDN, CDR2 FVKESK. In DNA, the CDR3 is TGTGCCAGCAGCCCGATTCAGGGAGGAGGGAAAGCTTTCTTT. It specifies CASSPIQGGGKAFF.